The clone carrying this T cell receptor beta chain was counted many times. Library construction for TCR beta used iRepertoire HTBI primers and Arm-PCR of CDR3 regions. TCRdb ran MiXCR on the multiplex PCR reads and lists one entry per CDR3 protein. Of approximately 440,000 distinct CDR3 sequences listed, 15% to 20% are singletons. This entry is derived from a study of regulatory T cells in long-lasting Graves disease. As to time point: newly diagnosed GD, antithyroid drugs for less than 3 months. PBMC RNA served as the TCR library source. A further study also used this sample, focusing on T cells in Graves' hyperthyroidism and ophthalmopathy.

The sequencing used peripheral blood mononuclear cells (PBMCs), collected at new diagnosis, from a patient treated with antithyroid drugs. The receptor was isolated from a man aged 40-49 years with Graves disease.

The CDR3 DNA sequence: TGCAGTGCGACGAGCGGGGACGTTTATCCAGAGCAGTACTTC. It translates to CSATSGDVYPEQYF. This chain joins TRBV20-1 and TRBJ2-7; TRBD2 matches at 7 bases. CDR3 length: 14 residues. Looked up from germline, CDR1 is DFQATT and CDR2 is SNEGSKA (reference sequence). Trimming took 6 bases from V and 7 from J; bases not matched to a gene: 15.